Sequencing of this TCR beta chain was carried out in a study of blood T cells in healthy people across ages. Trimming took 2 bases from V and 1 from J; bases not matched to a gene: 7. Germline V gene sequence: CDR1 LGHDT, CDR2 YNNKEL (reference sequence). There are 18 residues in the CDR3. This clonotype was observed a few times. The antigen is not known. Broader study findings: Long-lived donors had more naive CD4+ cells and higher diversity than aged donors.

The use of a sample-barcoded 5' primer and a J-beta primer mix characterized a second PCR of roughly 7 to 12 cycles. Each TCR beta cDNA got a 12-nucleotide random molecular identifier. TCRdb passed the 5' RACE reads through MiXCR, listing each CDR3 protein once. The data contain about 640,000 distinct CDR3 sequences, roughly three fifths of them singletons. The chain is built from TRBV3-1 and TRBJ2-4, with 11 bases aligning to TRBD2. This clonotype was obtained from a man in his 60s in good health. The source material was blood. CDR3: CASSQFSGGAVAKNIQYF. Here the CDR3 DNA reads TGTGCCAGCAGCCAATTTAGCGGGGGGGCCGTGGCCAAAAACATTCAGTACTTC.